The 10 T cell receptor beta chains below were found in one sample sequenced in a study of response to subunit inactivated influenza vaccine. TCRdb redid the calling of the RT-PCR reads with MiXCR, one entry per CDR3 protein. The sample records about 780,000 distinct CDR3 sequences, approximately 18% being singletons. The specimen comprised PBMCs from blood, sampled 4 to 6 days after vaccination. The source of these receptors is a man aged 50-59 years who received an inactivated influenza vaccine.

There are a few counts of this clonotype. This chain links TRBV20-1 with TRBJ2-7; tentatively, D is TRBD1 (5 bases). The V end was cut by 4 bases, the J end by 5 bases, with 15 bases between. This CDR3 region has 13 residues. Germline lookup yields CDR1 DFQATT and CDR2 SNEGSKA (reference sequence). The CDR3 loop reads CSATLLGVNEQYF. CDR3 DNA sequence: TGCAGTGCTACCCTCCTAGGGGTCAACGAGCAGTACTTC.

J is TRBJ1-2 and V is TRBV5-1, with D tentatively TRBD1 (5 bases). V lost 1 base and J lost 7, with 11 bases in between. Germline CDR1 and CDR2: SGHRS and YFSETQ. The CDR3 extends over 13 amino acids. The CDR3 loop is CASSLKRGSGYTF. The CDR3 region has the DNA TGCGCCAGCAGCTTGAAAAGGGGCAGTGGCTACACCTTC. The whole variable domain, remainder taken from reference TRBV5-1 and TRBJ1-2, is KAGVTQTPRYLIKTRGQQVTLSCSPISGHRSVSWYQQTPGQGLQFLFEYFSETQRNKGNFPGRFSGRQFSNSRSEMNVSTLELGDSALYLCASSLKRGSGYTFGSGTRLTVV.

This clonotype was picked up a small number of times. This chain connects TRBV5-5 to TRBJ2-7; tentatively, D is TRBD1 or TRBD2 (6 bases each). This CDR3 region has 15 residues. Per germline, CDR1 SGHKS and CDR2 YYEKEE (reference sequence). V was shortened by 1 base and J by 0 bases, with 11 bases between the two germline ends. The CDR3 sequence is CASSLRGAASYEQYF. CDR3 sequence (DNA): TGTGCCAGCAGCTTGAGGGGGGCGGCCTCCTACGAGCAGTACTTC. The full variable domain, completed using reference TRBV5-5 and TRBJ2-7, is DAGVTQSPTHLIKTRGQQVTLRCSPISGHKSVSWYQQVLGQGPQFIFQYYEKEERGRGNFPDRFSARQFPNYSSELNVNALLLGDSALYLCASSLRGAASYEQYFGPGTRLTVT.

This chain connects TRBV20-1 to TRBJ1-1; D not certain. The germline V gene encodes CDR1 DFQATT and CDR2 SNEGSKA (reference sequence). There are 12 residues in the CDR3. V gave up 5 bases and J gave up 0 bases, with 7 bases separating them. CDR3 loop: CSAPRMNTEAFF. As DNA, the CDR3 is TGCAGTGCTCCACGGATGAACACTGAAGCTTTCTTT.

The chain uses TRBV5-1 and TRBJ2-1, with 12 bases matching TRBD1. There are 16 residues in the CDR3. Germline assignment: CDR1 SGHRS and CDR2 YFSETQ. The J segment lost 7 bases and the V segment lost 4 bases, leaving 9 bases of the junction unmatched. In DNA form, the CDR3 reads TGCGCCAGCAGCACGGGGACAGGGGGCCTTTGGAATGAGCAGTTCTTC. As protein: CASSTGTGGLWNEQFF.

Many counts were recorded for this clonotype. The junction departs from the called germline gene at one end, perhaps through a read error. V is TRBV7-3 and J is TRBJ2-1, with 12 bases lining up with TRBD2. The CDR3 has 22 amino acids. Germline CDR1 is SGHTA and CDR2 is FQGTGA. The CDR3 loop reads CASSLRKRLAGETNNLYNEQFF. In DNA, the CDR3 is TGTGCCAGCAGTTTAAGAAAAAGACTAGCGGGAGAGACCAATAATCTTTACAATGAGCAGTTCTTC.

This chain links TRBV7-2 with TRBJ2-2, with no clear D. The CDR3 runs 14 residues. The ends were cut back, 1 base at V and 6 bases at J, with 9 bases in the middle. CDR1 and CDR2 from the germline V gene are SGHTA and FQGNSA. The CDR3 loop is CASSLGAKAGELFF. CDR3 nucleotide sequence: TGTGCCAGCAGCTTAGGGGCGAAGGCCGGGGAGCTGTTTTTT.

This clonotype showed up just a few times. This chain joins TRBV4-2 and TRBJ2-2; D assignment may be TRBD1 or TRBD2 (5 bases each). CDR3 length: 14 amino acids. Per germline, CDR1 LGHNA and CDR2 YNFKEQ. V lost 0 bases and J 6 bases, leaving 8 bases between the germline ends. DNA of the CDR3: TGTGCCAGCAGCCAAGAATTGGGGGCCGGGGAGCTGTTTTTT. Its translation: CASSQELGAGELFF.

The sample holds a few counts of this clonotype. J is TRBJ2-2 and V is TRBV6-2 or TRBV6-3, with a possible D match to TRBD2 (6 bases). Trimming removed 6 bases from V and 7 bases from J, with 15 bases in between. Germline assignment: CDR1 MNHEY and CDR2 SVGEGT. This CDR3 contains 14 residues. The CDR3 DNA is TGTGCCAGCAGACTGGACTACGGCCTCGGGGAGCTGTTTTTT. This codes for CASRLDYGLGELFF.

The rearrangement uses TRBV3-1 and TRBJ2-1; 7 bases are a match to TRBD2. Losses at the gene ends were 4 bases for V and 15 bases for J; bases not matched to a gene: 9. CDR1 and CDR2 from the germline V gene are LGHDT and YNNKEL (reference sequence). The length of the CDR3 is 12 residues. CDR3 coding DNA: TGTGCCAGCAGCCTGCCGGGTGGGAGGGGGTTCTTC. Translating gives CASSLPGGRGFF.